The present T cell receptor beta chain was sequenced within a study of CD8 T cells in ankylosing spondylitis. From germline, CDR1 is MNHEY and CDR2 SVGAGI. The CDR3 consists of 15 residues. V lost 0 bases and J 7 bases, leaving 16 bases between the germline ends. Study-level points and caveats: Made up of several highly homologous variants, a TCR beta motif appeared characteristic of ankylosing spondylitis blood.

In TCRdb, the 5' RACE reads were re-called with MiXCR into one record per CDR3 protein. The table shows roughly 300,000 distinct CDR3 sequences, with around 7.6% occurring only once. Many counts were recorded for this clonotype. The antigen is unknown. This clonotype originated in a male donor with ankylosing spondylitis. The sequencing input was blood, either unsorted or a sorted T cell fraction (not recorded which). The chain couples TRBV6-5 to TRBJ2-7; a possible D gene is TRBD2 (5 bases). For the CDR3, the DNA is TGTGCCAGCAGTTACTCTCGGGGAATGAGAGGGGAGCAGTACTTC. It encodes CASSYSRGMRGEQYF.